This T cell receptor (beta chain) was profiled in a study of CD8 T cells in ankylosing spondylitis. Whole-study results and caveats: Matched synovial fluid from ankylosing spondylitis patients was reported to be enriched for disease-linked clones. Prior work had noted some motif variants in reactive arthritis blood and synovial fluid. A motif of fewer than ten highly homologous TCR beta variants was seen as apparently characteristic of ankylosing spondylitis blood.

The sample holds many counts of this clonotype. What it binds is unknown. In TCRdb, the 5' RACE reads were re-called with MiXCR into one record per CDR3 protein. Seen here are fewer than 400,000 distinct CDR3 sequences, 7% to 9% observed once, and the top ten hold more than 12%. The clonotype comes from a male donor with ankylosing spondylitis. The sample was blood, either unsorted or a sorted T cell fraction (not recorded which).

In DNA, the CDR3 is TGTGCCAGCAGTCAACCGGGAAGAGGGATGTGGGAGCAGTACTTC. It codes for CASSQPGRGMWEQYF. This chain uses TRBV6-1 with TRBJ2-7; tentative D call: TRBD2 (5 bases). V was pared by 5 bases and J by 7 bases, with 21 bases between. CDR3 length equals 15 residues. The V gene's germline CDR1 is MNHNS and CDR2 SASEGT.